This T cell receptor (beta chain) was sequenced for a study of T cells expressing NK-cell markers. TCRdb derives one entry per CDR3 protein from the 5' RACE reads, leaving out DNA. Here the sample table reports about 390,000 distinct CDR3 sequences. This CDR3 comprises 16 residues. Germline V gene sequence: CDR1 LGHNT, CDR2 FRNRAP. The clonotype was recovered from a woman aged 45-65 years in good health. The chain uses TRBV12-5 and TRBJ2-2; no DNA is available, so the TRBD1 call from TCRdb remains unchecked. Sequencing input: blood T cells: a sorted CD56 or NKG2C T cell subset, CD4+ or CD8+ T cells, or bulk PBMC T cells (not recorded which). CDR3 in amino acids: CASGLVLSGIDGELFF.